These T cell receptor beta chains were read from a single sample in a study of blood T cells in healthy people across ages. Each CDR3 protein is one row after TCRdb ran MiXCR on the 5' RACE reads. The sample holds more than 900,000 distinct CDR3 sequences, about 27% seen once. A further study also used this sample, focusing on T cells of mothers and their children.

Source material: blood. The source is a woman aged 40 to 55 in good health. The CDR3 runs from the conserved cysteine through the conserved F or W. Fields, in order: J gene, clone size, D gene, V gene, CDR3 protein, CDR3 DNA. A D gene is named only where the DNA matches it firmly. Clone size is given for some rows only: seen once, a few or many times, or a class if the clone is expanded.

TRBJ1-6 | few | NA | TRBV28 | CASRGAGPSYNSPLHF | TGTGCCAGCAGGGGCGCGGGGCCCTCCTATAATTCACCCCTCCACTTT
TRBJ2-1 | few | NA | TRBV5-8 | CASTLESASYNEQFF | TGTGCCAGCACCCTCGAATCCGCCTCCTACAATGAGCAGTTCTTC
TRBJ2-2 | NA | NA | TRBV2 | CASKVQGGTGELFF | TGTGCCAGCAAGGTCCAGGGGGGTACCGGGGAGCTGTTTTTT
TRBJ2-7 | NA | NA | TRBV19 | CASSIDEAYEQYF | TGTGCCAGTAGTATTGACGAGGCCTACGAGCAGTACTTC
TRBJ1-2 | NA | NA | TRBV20-1 | CSAYSRTASYGYTF | TGCAGTGCTTATTCCAGGACAGCTTCCTATGGCTACACCTTC
TRBJ2-5 | NA | TRBD1 | TRBV7-2 | CASSAYRGQETQYF | TGTGCCAGCAGCGCTTACAGGGGACAAGAGACCCAGTACTTC
TRBJ2-2 | NA | NA | TRBV29-1 | CSVVVAGVNTGELCF | TGCAGCGTTGTGGTGGCAGGCGTTAACACCGGGGAGCTGTGTTTT
TRBJ2-4 | NA | NA | TRBV6-2/TRBV6-3 | CASTGMGQKNIQYF | TGTGCCAGCACGGGGATGGGACAAAAAAACATTCAGTACTTC
TRBJ1-1 | few | NA | TRBV6-5 | CASWGGEVPEAFF | TGTGCCAGCTGGGGGGGCGAAGTCCCTGAAGCTTTCTTT
TRBJ2-5 | many | NA | TRBV3-1 | CAASSRSGGGSGTQYF | TGTGCCGCTTCCTCAAGATCCGGCGGGGGCTCAGGGACCCAGTACTTC
TRBJ2-4 | few | NA | TRBV20-1 | CSARLGTKNIQYF | TGCAGTGCTAGGTTGGGGACCAAAAACATTCAGTACTTC
TRBJ2-7 | many | NA | TRBV28 | CASSLGAPYEQYF | TGTGCCAGCAGTTTGGGGGCTCCCTACGAGCAGTACTTC
TRBJ2-7 | many | TRBD1 | TRBV6-5 | CASSWDRRLEQYF | TGTGCCAGCAGTTGGGACAGACGTCTGGAGCAGTACTTC
TRBJ2-3 | NA | TRBD1 | TRBV3-1 | CASSQPGQDSTDTQYF | TGTGCCAGCAGCCAACCGGGACAGGATAGCACAGATACGCAGTATTTT
TRBJ2-3 | many | NA | TRBV29-1 | CSVDRTDTQYF | TGCAGCGTTGATAGGACAGATACGCAGTATTTT
TRBJ2-7 | few | NA | TRBV6-5 | CASSYGDRFNEQYF | TGTGCCAGCAGTTACGGTGACAGGTTCAACGAGCAGTACTTC
TRBJ2-7 | NA | TRBD1 | TRBV6-6 | CASSWLVGQGLDEQYF | TGTGCCAGCAGTTGGCTCGTGGGACAGGGTCTCGACGAGCAGTACTTC
TRBJ2-1 | many | TRBD1 | TRBV20-1 | CSASGQGSSYNEQFF | TGCAGTGCTAGTGGACAGGGGAGCTCCTACAATGAGCAGTTCTTC
TRBJ2-2 | few | NA | TRBV20-1 | CSARDMQRTNTGELFF | TGCAGTGCTAGAGACATGCAGCGAACGAACACCGGGGAGCTGTTTTTT
TRBJ2-5 | NA | TRBD2 | TRBV3-1 | CASSQDPGGGTREQYF | TGTGCCAGCAGCCAAGATCCTGGCGGGGGGACTAGGGAGCAGTACTTC
TRBJ1-2 | many | NA | TRBV10-3 | CAISDDWTVPSHGYTF | TGTGCCATCAGTGACGATTGGACGGTCCCGTCCCATGGCTACACCTTC
TRBJ1-2 | once | TRBD1 | TRBV7-2 | CARSLVRQGRIYGYTF | TGTGCCCGCAGCTTAGTGCGACAGGGGAGGATCTATGGCTACACCTTC
TRBJ2-1 | NA | TRBD2 | TRBV7-2 | CASSLGGRMSNEQFF | TGTGCCAGCAGCTTAGGCGGGAGGATGTCAAATGAGCAGTTCTTC
TRBJ1-1 | many | NA | TRBV7-9 | CASSLQGENTEAFF | TGTGCCAGCAGTCTCCAGGGAGAGAACACTGAAGCTTTCTTT
TRBJ2-1 | once | NA | TRBV6-2/TRBV6-3 | CASTLGAENYEQFF | TGTGCCAGCACTTTGGGAGCGGAGAACTACGAGCAGTTCTTC
TRBJ1-6 | NA | NA | TRBV25-1 | CATKRTYNSPLHF | TGTGCCACCAAGAGGACCTATAATTCACCCCTCCACTTT
TRBJ2-2 | once | TRBD1 | TRBV24-1 | CATSDPNHRGQGGELFF | TGTGCCACCAGTGACCCGAACCACAGGGGGCAAGGCGGGGAGCTGTTTTTT
TRBJ2-7 | many | NA | TRBV3-1 | CASRDAGWGGKQYF | TGTGCCAGCAGAGACGCCGGTTGGGGGGGCAAGCAGTACTTC
TRBJ2-7 | NA | NA | TRBV7-9 | CASSHPRDEQYF | TGTGCCAGCAGCCATCCGCGGGACGAGCAGTACTTC
TRBJ2-7 | NA | TRBD1 | TRBV5-5 | CASSRQGGPSYEQYF | TGTGCCAGCAGCCGACAGGGGGGGCCTTCCTACGAGCAGTACTTC
TRBJ2-7 | many | TRBD1 | TRBV28 | CASIPTGGYYEQYF | TGTGCCAGCATTCCGACAGGGGGCTATTACGAGCAGTACTTC
TRBJ1-2 | many | NA | TRBV28 | CASSPQLGNYGYTF | TGTGCCAGCAGTCCTCAATTGGGAAACTATGGCTACACCTTC
TRBJ1-5 | few | TRBD1 | TRBV15 | CATSLVRTGDQPQHF | TGTGCCACCAGCTTGGTGCGGACAGGCGATCAGCCCCAGCATTTT
TRBJ2-5 | many | TRBD1 | TRBV6-2/TRBV6-3 | CASSYTGTGLETQYF | TGTGCCAGCAGTTACACCGGGACAGGGCTGGAGACCCAGTACTTC
TRBJ2-5 | many | TRBD2 | TRBV20-1 | CSARGLAGQETQYF | TGCAGTGCTAGAGGACTAGCGGGGCAAGAGACCCAGTACTTC
TRBJ2-7 | NA | TRBD2 | TRBV7-2 | CASSSGQSGSTHEQYF | TGTGCCAGCAGCTCAGGGCAGAGCGGGAGTACCCACGAGCAGTACTTC
TRBJ2-7 | few | TRBD2 | TRBV15 | CATSGRGAREQYF | TGTGCCACCAGCGGGCGGGGGGCGAGGGAGCAGTACTTC
TRBJ1-6 | many | NA | TRBV7-2 | CASSSSVRALHF | TGTGCCAGCAGCTCAAGTGTCAGAGCCCTCCACTTT
TRBJ2-1 | NA | TRBD1 | TRBV6-1 | CASRAGTEVTYRHNEQFF | TGTGCCAGCAGAGCCGGGACAGAGGTAACGTACCGACACAATGAGCAGTTCTTC
TRBJ1-1 | NA | NA | TRBV10-1 | CEPSVPNTEAFF | TGCGAGCCCTCGGTCCCGAACACTGAAGCTTTCTTT
TRBJ1-1 | NA | TRBD1 | TRBV29-1 | CSVHRDRGLEAFF | TGCAGCGTTCACCGGGACAGGGGGCTCGAAGCTTTCTTT
TRBJ2-7 | NA | NA | TRBV4-3 | CASSQVGGRGYEQYF | TGCGCCAGCAGCCAAGTGGGGGGCAGGGGCTACGAGCAGTACTTC